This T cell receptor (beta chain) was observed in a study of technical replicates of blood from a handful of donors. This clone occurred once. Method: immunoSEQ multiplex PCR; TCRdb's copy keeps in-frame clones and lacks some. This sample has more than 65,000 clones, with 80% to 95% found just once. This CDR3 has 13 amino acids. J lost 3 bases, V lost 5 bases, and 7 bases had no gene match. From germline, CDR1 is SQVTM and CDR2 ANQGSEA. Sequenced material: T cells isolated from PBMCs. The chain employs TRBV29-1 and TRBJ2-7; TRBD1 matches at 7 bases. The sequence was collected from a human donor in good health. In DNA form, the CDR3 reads TGCAGCGTTCGGGGACAGAGATTCTACGAGCAGTACTTC. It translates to CSVRGQRFYEQYF.